This T cell receptor (beta chain) was sequenced in a study of T cells in localized non-small cell lung cancer (dated by TCRdb to 2018 to 2021). About the full investigation: The study analyzed T cell repertoires of about 230 early-stage NSCLC patients, comparing tumors and uninvolved tumor-adjacent lungs. The mean age of the NSCLC patients was under 70 years, with 120 to 150 men and 100 to 110 women. The cohort comprised some 220 treatment-naïve NSCLC patients with resected, localized lung tumors.

TCR beta CDR3 regions were sequenced from DNA using the immunoSEQ Assay. Per the source publication's procedure: T cell density was computed as TCR beta template counts normalized to usable DNA estimated by amplifying housekeeping genes. Richness was estimated using the preseqR package, with extrapolation to 400,000 templates for PBMC samples and to 120,000 templates for tissue samples. Clonality was defined by subtracting Pielou's evenness from one. Tissue-enriched TCRs were identified through differential abundance testing performed on productive amino-acid clonotypes, with a minimum total count of 5 and an alpha of 0.1. The Jaccard Index and the Morisita Overlap Index were used to quantify repertoire overlap between compartments. GLIPH grouped TCR beta CDR3s together with public tetramer-defined viral CDR3s, and a viral motif had to include at least three viral sequences and show V-gene enrichment. Here the immuneACCESS table is served through TCRdb, limited to in-frame sequences with V and J called. Missing clones are a known gap in these copies; in checked studies unresolved V genes cover under half, and the rest lacks a known reason. The D gene and trimming were derived from the DNA, and the V and J assignments and clone size from that table. Counted in this sample were about 23,000 clones; roughly 91% of them appeared once. Together, the top ten hold 13% of the sample.

At diagnosis, peripheral blood, uninvolved tumor-adjacent lung and tumor were collected and stored as a combination of fresh-frozen and FFPE material. For TCR repertoire profiling, blood samples were analyzed in the form of peripheral blood mononuclear cells. With regard to this clone: What this receptor recognizes is not known. No quality values exist for individual bases; no much larger clone is one base distant.

The V end gives up 3 bases and the J end 4 bases, leaving 7 bases in the junction not matched to a gene. Reading the germline V gene gives CDR1 MDHEN and CDR2 SYDVKM. The CDR3 contains 15 residues, cysteine and phenylalanine counted. The DNA shown is the 45-base CDR3, in frame from base 1. Overall study outcomes, separate from this receptor: The highest T cell clonality was observed in uninvolved tumor-adjacent lung, where clonality exceeded that of tumor, suggesting that antigenic responses were more focused in uninvolved tumor-adjacent lung. A median of about 50 of the top 100 tumor clones turned up in the paired uninvolved adjacent lung, and about 28 of those clones also ranked among the top 100 of that same adjacent lung. Higher blood T cell density associated with longer overall survival, while higher adjacent-lung clonality associated with shorter survival. Because multi-region tumor sequencing was not done, intratumor heterogeneity could not be ruled out. Because the study design was exploratory, TCR variables were selected using unadjusted p-values without false-discovery rate correction.

This clonotype was obtained from an older male donor with stage I lung adenocarcinoma. This specimen consisted of peripheral blood, obtained before any cancer treatment. The chain joins TRBV28 to TRBJ2-3, with 7 bases aligning to TRBD1. The DNA is as follows: TGTGCCAGCAGTTTGGGAGACAGGGTGGCAGATACGCAGTATTTT. This gives the protein CASSLGDRVADTQYF.